Below, 19 T cell receptor beta chains from the same sample are listed, as sequenced in a study of cytomegalovirus exposure and HLA in healthy donors. PCR primers comprised 60 Vbeta and 13 Jbeta primers. Profiled with immunoSEQ multiplex PCR; TCRdb holds only in-frame clones, not every one. The sample has approximately 190,000 clones, 65% to 90% seen once. The material sequenced was PBMCs. These receptors came from a middle-aged man in good health and CMV-seropositive.

The chain has TRBV7-2 and TRBJ2-7; weak D call: TRBD1 (5 bases). Trimming stripped 1 base from V and 4 bases from J, with 8 bases between. Germline lookup yields CDR1 SGHTA and CDR2 FQGNSA. CDR3 length: 13 residues. The chain's CDR3 is CASSLVPGYEQYF. The CDR3 bases are TGTGCCAGCAGCTTAGTCCCAGGGTACGAGCAGTACTTC.

The CDR3 nucleotides read TGTGCCAGCAGTCGACAGGGGTATGGCTACACCTTC. This sequence encodes CASSRQGYGYTF. The chain recombines TRBV2 with TRBJ1-2; 8 nucleotides match TRBD1. The CDR3 has 12 amino acids. The J segment lost 5 bases and the V segment lost 5 bases, leaving 1 base of the junction unmatched. Germline-derived CDR1 and CDR2 are SNHLY and FYNNEI.

The chain links TRBV4-1 to TRBJ2-5; weak D call: TRBD1 (6 bases). The DNA end is a closer match to TRBJ2-7, so the J assignment may be wrong. CDR3 length: 15 amino acids. Germline CDR1 is MGHRA and CDR2 is YSYEKL. The CDR3 sequence is CASSQSGAPMDEQYF. CDR3 in DNA: TGCGCCAGCAGCCAATCAGGGGCCCCGATGGACGAGCAGTACTTC.

This clone was observed a single time. CDR3 nucleotide sequence: TGTGCTAGTGGTGTTGGTACTAGCGGGGGCCCCACAGATACGCAGTATTTT. Translated, it gives CASGVGTSGGPTDTQYF. This chain uses TRBV12-5 with TRBJ2-3; 11 nucleotides match TRBD2. The CDR3 length is 17 residues. Looked up from germline, CDR1 is LGHNT and CDR2 is FRNRAP. Trimming removed 5 bases from V and 2 bases from J; junction bases left unmatched: 9.

V gene TRBV29-1 combines with J gene TRBJ1-4; 10 bases are shared with TRBD1. The CDR3 is 12 amino acids. With V trimmed by 6 bases and J by 5 bases, 0 bases remained unmatched. CDR1 SQVTM and CDR2 ANQGSEA come from the germline V gene. The CDR3 DNA reads TGCAGCGTGGGACAGGGGAATGAAAAACTGTTTTTT. This gives the protein CSVGQGNEKLFF.

This clone was detected only a few times. This chain connects TRBV7-9 to TRBJ2-3; D remains unclear. The CDR3 sequence is 15 residues long. V was shortened by 3 bases and J by 0 bases, with 10 bases between the two germline ends. CDR1 and CDR2 (germline): SEHNR, FQNEAQ (reference sequence). The CDR3 DNA sequence: TGTGCCAGCAGCTTGAACGGTTATAGCACAGATACGCAGTATTTT. Translated: CASSLNGYSTDTQYF.

This clone appeared a few times. J is TRBJ1-1 and V is TRBV7-2, with 7 bases that match TRBD1. Trimming at V came to 2 bases and at J to 1 base, leaving 7 bases not matched to a gene. The CDR3 runs to 16 residues. CDR1 is SGHTA and CDR2 is FQGNSA in the germline V gene. The CDR3 coding sequence is TGTGCCAGCAGCTTATACCAGGGGGGTTGGAACACTGAAGCTTTCTTT. This gives the protein CASSLYQGGWNTEAFF.

The rearrangement joins TRBV7-6 to TRBJ2-7; 10 positions agree with TRBD1. There are 16 residues in the CDR3. V lost 4 bases and J lost 3; bases outside the gene matches: 9. CDR1 and CDR2 from the germline V gene are SGHVS and FNYEAQ. The CDR3 protein is CASSSLEDRGYYEQYF. CDR3 nucleotide sequence: TGTGCCAGCAGCTCCCTCGAGGACAGGGGGTACTACGAGCAGTACTTC.

The chain employs TRBV5-1 and TRBJ1-2, with no clear D. Per germline, CDR1 SGHRS and CDR2 YFSETQ. The CDR3 runs 12 residues. V was pared by 0 bases and J by 8 bases, with 8 bases between. CDR3 amino acids: CASSLGREGYTF. CDR3 in DNA: TGCGCCAGCAGCTTGGGGAGGGAAGGCTACACCTTC.

The rearrangement uses TRBV6-5 and TRBJ1-5, with TRBD1 matching 7 bases. The length of the CDR3 is 14 residues. The trim removed 4 bases at V and 7 bases at J, leaving 7 bases unmatched. Germline V gene lookup returns CDR1 MNHEY and CDR2 SVGAGI. The CDR3 loop reads CASSLQGWDQPQHF. Written as DNA, the CDR3 is TGTGCCAGCAGTTTACAGGGGTGGGACCAGCCCCAGCATTTT.

This clone has only a few counts. This chain links TRBV9 with TRBJ1-2; TRBD1 matches 8 bases. The length of the CDR3 is 14 residues. Trimming at V came to 2 bases and at J to 4 bases, leaving 4 bases not matched to a gene. Germline V CDR1 and CDR2: SGDLS, YYNGEE. The CDR3 spells CASSVGQGTYGYTF. CDR3 in DNA: TGTGCCAGCAGCGTCGGACAGGGCACCTATGGCTACACCTTC.

This clone came up a few times. The chain combines TRBV4-3 with TRBJ1-2; no clear D gene. Trimming took 0 bases from V and 7 from J, leaving 15 bases between them. CDR1 LGHNA and CDR2 YSLEER come from the germline V gene. CDR3 length: 15 amino acids. The CDR3 nucleotides are TGCGCCAGCAGCCAAGAACTCCGAGTGGTTGGTGGCTACACCTTC. This encodes CASSQELRVVGGYTF.

The chain couples TRBV11-2 to TRBJ1-1, with D maybe TRBD1 (6 bases). CDR3 length: 14 amino acids. V lost 6 bases and J lost 1, with 12 bases in between. Germline V gene lookup returns CDR1 SGHAT and CDR2 FQNNGV. The CDR3 is CASRGDTANTEAFF. The CDR3 DNA is TGTGCCAGCAGGGGGGACACCGCGAACACTGAAGCTTTCTTT.

A few counts support this clone. The CDR3 here is CASRREGPVTDTQYF. DNA for the CDR3: TGTGCCAGCAGAAGGGAGGGACCCGTCACAGATACGCAGTATTTT. The chain is built from TRBV2 and TRBJ2-3, with 7 bases lining up with TRBD2. Looked up from germline, CDR1 is SNHLY and CDR2 is FYNNEI. V dropped 6 bases and J dropped 2; count of bases not matched to a gene: 8. CDR3 length: 15 residues.

The gene calls are TRBV28 and TRBJ1-3, with 8 bases lining up with TRBD1. Trimming at V came to 4 bases and at J to 4 bases, leaving 9 bases not matched to a gene. The length of the CDR3 is 16 residues. Germline V CDR1 and CDR2: MDHEN, SYDVKM. CDR3 protein: CASSYPGGRRGNTIYF. The CDR3 DNA reads TGTGCCAGCAGTTATCCAGGGGGCAGAAGAGGAAACACCATATATTTT.

The rearrangement joins TRBV27 to TRBJ1-1; D uncertain. Between the trimmed V and J ends, which lost 3 bases and 3 bases, there was a span of 8 bases. Per germline, CDR1 MNHEY and CDR2 SMNVEV (reference sequence). The CDR3 sequence is 13 residues long. The CDR3 spells CASSFTVDTEAFF. DNA for the CDR3: TGTGCCAGCAGTTTTACGGTGGACACTGAAGCTTTCTTT.

The chain joins TRBV6-5 to TRBJ2-7, with D possibly TRBD1 on 5 matching bases. CDR1 is MNHEY, CDR2 SVGAGI, per germline. Trimming pared 4 bases from V and 2 bases from J, leaving 9 bases between. This CDR3 has 13 amino acids. CDR3 in DNA: TGTGCCAGCAGTTTGACAGCGACCTACGAGCAGTACTTC. Translated, it gives CASSLTATYEQYF.

The chain carries TRBV9 and TRBJ1-6; weak D call: TRBD1 (5 bases). V lost 0 bases to trimming and J lost 9 bases, with 13 bases between them. CDR3 length equals 15 residues. Germline CDR1 SGDLS, CDR2 YYNGEE. The chain's CDR3 is CASSVAAQGSSPLHF. Here the CDR3 DNA reads TGTGCCAGCAGCGTAGCTGCCCAGGGAAGTTCACCCCTCCACTTT.

V gene TRBV4-3 combines with J gene TRBJ2-1; maybe TRBD2 (5 bases). Between the trimmed V and J ends, which lost 3 bases and 3 bases, there was a span of 6 bases. The length of the CDR3 is 13 residues. Germline V CDR1 and CDR2: LGHNA, YSLEER. In DNA, the CDR3 is TGCGCCAGCAGCCAGACTAACTACAATGAGCAGTTCTTC. It is translated as CASSQTNYNEQFF.